The clone carrying this T cell receptor (beta chain) was detected a few times. Its antigen is undetermined. This sample was included in a study of cytomegalovirus exposure and HLA in healthy donors. Study at large: Researchers previously reported finding some 110 million unique TCR beta sequences from about 179 million T cells. Study-wide findings and caveats: In a later analysis, common viral pathogens appeared linked to several of the most significant clusters. For most TCR beta V segments, an earlier analysis put the productive rate at about 87% or about 30% of the time.

CDR3 length: 14 residues. The V gene end was trimmed by 6 bases and the J gene end by 2 bases; junction bases not matched to a gene: 3. Germline V gives CDR1 SNHLY, CDR2 FYNNEI. Donors likely had unrecorded immune exposures despite being nominally healthy when sampled. PCR primers comprised 60 Vbeta and 13 Jbeta primers. The table came from immunoSEQ multiplex PCR; TCRdb's copy has only in-frame clones and leaves some out. The sample consists of about 160,000 clones, around 84% of them appearing once. This receptor was identified in a young man in good health and CMV-seronegative. J is TRBJ1-5 and V is TRBV2, with TRBD1 matching over 8 bases. The sequenced sample was PBMCs. The CDR3 nucleotides read TGTGCCAGCAGCGGACAGGGCGGCAATCAGCCCCAGCATTTT. Its translation: CASSGQGGNQPQHF.